Listed here is a single T cell receptor (beta chain). What it recognizes is unknown. A junction boundary mismatches the germline segment, possibly from a read error. This sample is part of a study of T cell repertoires in cytomegalovirus infection. The overall study: Public TCR beta signatures marked donors with CMV infection and the matching HLA.

A single record per CDR3 protein comes from TCRdb applying MiXCR to the reads. The data show approximately 910,000 distinct CDR3 sequences, approximately 31% seen once. The germline V gene encodes CDR1 MNHEY and CDR2 SMNVEV (reference sequence). This CDR3 comprises 15 residues. Overall study findings and caveats: Identification of carriers of CMV plus the relevant HLA was performed using cumulative public TCR beta family frequency.

Sequenced material: cultured CD8+ T cells from PBMCs, taken from culture after CMV antigen stimulation. The chain employs TRBV27 and TRBJ2-7; 7 bases are shared with TRBD2. The origin of this receptor is a human donor in good health (CMV status not recorded). Some clones in this sample may be carry-over from other donors' samples. For the CDR3, the DNA is TGTGCCAGCAGTTTGTCGGGGGGATTCTCCTACGAGCAGTGCTTC. This codes for CASSLSGGFSYEQCF.